This T cell receptor (beta chain) was documented in a study of blood T cell repertoires in COVID-19. At the level of the study: The United States, Italy and Spain provided the acute and convalescent COVID-19 samples.

The cohort comprised adults aged 18 to 89 years residing in approximately 25 US areas. Recovered Cohort 3 donors showed two negative PCRs, clearance, or symptom resolution. The CDR3 has 13 amino acids. Germline loops: CDR1 SGHAT, CDR2 FQNNGV. After removal of 5 bases from V and 5 bases from J, the junction contained 1 base not matched to a gene. Assay: immunoSEQ multiplex PCR; the TCRdb copy retains only in-frame clones and omits some. The profile shows over 250,000 clones, just under 90% of them singletons. The chain couples TRBV11-2 to TRBJ1-5; TRBD1 matches at 9 bases. Sequencing was carried out using PBMCs or T cells enriched from blood (not recorded which). This TCR was recovered from an older woman who had recovered from COVID-19. This CDR3 is CASSRQGDQPQHF. CDR3 sequence (DNA): TGTGCCAGCAGCAGACAGGGGGATCAGCCCCAGCATTTT.